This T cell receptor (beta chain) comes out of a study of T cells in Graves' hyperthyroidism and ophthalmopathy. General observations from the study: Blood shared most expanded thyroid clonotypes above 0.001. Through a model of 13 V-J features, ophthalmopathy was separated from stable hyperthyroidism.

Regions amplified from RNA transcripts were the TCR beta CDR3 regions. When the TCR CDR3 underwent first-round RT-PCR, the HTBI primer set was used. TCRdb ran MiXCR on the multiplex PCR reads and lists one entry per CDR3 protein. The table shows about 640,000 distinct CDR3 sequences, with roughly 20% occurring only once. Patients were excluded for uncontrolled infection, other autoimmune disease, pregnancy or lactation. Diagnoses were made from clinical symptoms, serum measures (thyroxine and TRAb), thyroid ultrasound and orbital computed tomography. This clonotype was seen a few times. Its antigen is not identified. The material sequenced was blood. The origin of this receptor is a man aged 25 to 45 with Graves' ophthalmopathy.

The CDR3 sequence is CATLDSQETQYF. The CDR3 region has the DNA TGTGCCACTTTGGACAGCCAAGAGACCCAGTACTTC. The chain joins TRBV27 to TRBJ2-5; weak D call: TRBD1 (6 bases). The CDR3 totals 12 residues. Germline CDR1 is MNHEY and CDR2 is SMNVEV (reference sequence). Trimming removed 10 bases from V and 1 base from J, with 10 bases in between.